Each of the 27 T cell receptor beta chains below was sequenced from the same sample in a study of beta chain features in type 1 diabetes. Whole-study findings and limits: TCRB CDR3s were moderately but significantly shorter in Type 1 diabetes patients in all four CD4+ subsets.

No cognate antigen is known for these TCRs. Expressed TCRB transcripts were sequenced because the entire RNA isolate underwent reverse transcription. Assay used: immunoSEQ multiplex PCR; TCRdb lists only in-frame clones, some missing. The table has fewer than 450,000 clones, about 13% seen once. Sequenced: naive CD4+ T cells from blood. These receptors came from a young woman with type 1 diabetes.

The chain recombines TRBV9 with TRBJ1-1; no clear D. This CDR3 comprises 13 residues. Trimming took off 4 bases at V and 8 bases at J, with 15 bases between the two ends. In germline, CDR1 is SGDLS, CDR2 YYNGEE. The CDR3 sequence is CASSLQYATEAFF. Written as DNA, the CDR3 is TGTGCCAGCAGCCTCCAATACGCGACAGAAGCTTTCTTT.

This clone was observed a few times. CDR3 DNA: TGTGCCAGCTCACCAGCGGGCCTCGCCAAAAACATTCAGTACTTC. The encoded protein is CASSPAGLAKNIQYF. J is TRBJ2-4 and V is TRBV18; possibly TRBD2 for D (5 bases). The V gene's germline CDR1 is KGHSH and CDR2 LQKENI. Trimming stripped 2 bases from V and 1 base from J, with 9 bases between. There are 15 residues in the CDR3.

The rearrangement joins TRBV29-1 to TRBJ2-1; TRBD2 matches at 11 bases. The CDR3 spans 18 residues. Germline CDR1 SQVTM, CDR2 ANQGSEA. V lost 5 bases to trimming and J lost 5 bases; unmatched junction nucleotides: 17. The CDR3 DNA sequence: TGCAGCGTTATGCCACTAGCGGGAGAGGCCAGGGTAAACAATGAGCAGTTCTTC. Its protein is CSVMPLAGEARVNNEQFF.

The chain carries TRBV5-8 and TRBJ2-7, with 7 bases that match TRBD1. The CDR3 is 16 residues long. The trim removed 3 bases at V and 3 bases at J, leaving 12 bases unmatched. Germline CDR1 SGHTS, CDR2 YDEGEE. CDR3 nucleotide sequence: TGTGCCAGCAGCTCGGACAGGCTGCCGTCAAGCTACGAGCAGTACTTC. Residues: CASSSDRLPSSYEQYF. Looking up the rest from reference TRBV5-8 and TRBJ2-7 gives the full variable domain: EAGVTQSPTHLIKTRGQQATLRCSPISGHTSVYWYQQALGLGLQFLLWYDEGEERNRGNFPPRFSGRQFPNYSSELNVNALELEDSALYLCASSSDRLPSSYEQYFGPGTRLTVT.

This clone turned up a few times. The V and J genes are TRBV27 and TRBJ1-1; TRBD1 is a possible D gene (6 bases). CDR1 MNHEY and CDR2 SMNVEV come from the germline V gene (reference sequence). This CDR3 has 13 amino acids. V lost 2 bases to trimming and J lost 4 bases, with 8 bases between them. The CDR3 DNA reads as TGTGCCAGCAGTTTAAGGGGGGGCACTGAAGCTTTCTTT. It yields the protein CASSLRGGTEAFF.

V and J are TRBV7-9 and TRBJ1-4; the D gene is possibly TRBD1 (6 bases). The CDR3 covers 13 residues. V lost 6 bases to trimming and J lost 10 bases, with 15 bases between them. CDR1 is SEHNR and CDR2 is FQNEAQ in the germline V gene (reference sequence). CDR3 nucleotide sequence: TGTGCCAGCAGGTCTACAGGGTTGGGAAAACTGTTTTTT. This codes for CASRSTGLGKLFF.

This chain connects TRBV4-3 to TRBJ2-1, with D possibly being TRBD1 (6 bases). The CDR3 contains 11 residues. V was trimmed by 3 bases and J by 12 bases, leaving 9 bases between them. Germline V lookup: CDR1 LGHNA, CDR2 YSLEER. In nucleotides, the CDR3 is TGCGCCAGCAGCCACCAGGGGCCGCAGTTCTTC. Its translation: CASSHQGPQFF.

This clone was seen more than once but under ten times. V gene TRBV4-2 combines with J gene TRBJ2-5; TRBD2 matches at 10 bases. Germline values: CDR1 LGHNA, CDR2 YNFKEQ. The CDR3 is 16 residues long. The V segment lost 0 bases and the J segment 4 bases; nucleotides outside the gene matches: 5. CDR3 DNA sequence: TGTGCCAGCAGCCAAGATGCTAGCGGGAGAAGAGAGACCCAGTACTTC. This sequence encodes CASSQDASGRRETQYF.

This clone was picked up a small number of times. The V and J genes are TRBV6-5 and TRBJ1-1; maybe TRBD1 (6 bases). The V end lost 6 bases, the J end lost 1 base, and 12 bases lay between the germline ends. Germline V gene lookup returns CDR1 MNHEY and CDR2 SVGAGI. The CDR3 is 14 residues long. Written as DNA, the CDR3 is TGTGCCAGCAGCTCAAGGGGGGGGAACACTGAAGCTTTCTTT. It translates to CASSSRGGNTEAFF.

The chain couples TRBV18 to TRBJ1-5; D is uncertain. Germline assignment: CDR1 KGHSH and CDR2 LQKENI. This CDR3 contains 14 residues. V lost 6 bases and J lost 0, with 9 bases in between. Here the CDR3 reads CASSVGLSNQPQHF. The CDR3 DNA reads as TGTGCCAGCTCTGTAGGACTTAGCAATCAGCCCCAGCATTTT.

The chain joins TRBV2 to TRBJ2-2; D may be TRBD1 (6 bases). V was shortened by 8 bases and J by 3 bases, with 13 bases between the two germline ends. Looked up from germline, CDR1 is SNHLY and CDR2 is FYNNEI. The CDR3 contains 14 residues. The CDR3, as DNA: TGTGCCAGCGCCGACAGGCGATACACCGGGGAGCTGTTTTTT. It encodes CASADRRYTGELFF.

The chain employs TRBV2 and TRBJ2-7, with 9 bases lining up with TRBD1. This CDR3 has 16 amino acids. J gave up 5 bases and V 5 bases, and 13 bases lay outside the gene matches. Germline loops: CDR1 SNHLY, CDR2 FYNNEI. The CDR3 bases are TGTGCCAGCAGTTTACTCGGGACAGGGAGAGTGAACGAGCAGTACTTC. This codes for CASSLLGTGRVNEQYF.

This clone was seen a few times. The chain carries TRBV28 and TRBJ2-3; D is unclear. The CDR3 loop spans 10 amino acids. Germline V CDR1 and CDR2: MDHEN, SYDVKM. Trimming removed 4 bases at V and 6 bases at J, with 2 bases between. CDR3 protein: CASSSDTQYF. The CDR3, as DNA: TGTGCCAGCAGTTCGGATACGCAGTATTTT.

CDR3 coding DNA: TGTGCCAGCAGCGTCACAGGGGCACACACCGGGGAGCTGTTTTTT. The encoded protein is CASSVTGAHTGELFF. The chain links TRBV9 to TRBJ2-2; TRBD1 matches at 7 bases. With V trimmed by 2 bases and J by 3 bases, 4 bases remained unmatched. CDR1 is SGDLS and CDR2 is YYNGEE in the germline V gene. There are 15 residues in the CDR3.

This clone has only a few counts. This chain links TRBV7-2 with TRBJ2-1, with TRBD2 matching over 14 bases. Germline V lookup: CDR1 SGHTA, CDR2 FQGNSA. The CDR3 contains 15 residues. With V trimmed by 2 bases and J by 13 bases, 7 bases remained unmatched. The CDR3 is CASSLSETSGRDQFF. CDR3 DNA sequence: TGTGCCAGCAGCTTATCCGAGACTAGCGGGAGGGACCAGTTCTTC.

This clone was detected only a few times. This chain links TRBV5-4 with TRBJ2-1; D may be TRBD2 (6 bases). Germline loops: CDR1 SGHNT, CDR2 YYREEE (reference sequence). This CDR3 is 15 amino acids long. Trimming cost V 3 bases and J 0 bases, with 10 bases left between them. The CDR3 here is CASSSGGSSYNEQFF. Written as DNA, the CDR3 is TGTGCCAGCAGCTCCGGGGGTAGCTCCTACAATGAGCAGTTCTTC.

The sample holds a few counts of this clone. The V and J genes are TRBV9 and TRBJ2-1; 8 bases are a match to TRBD2. V lost 4 bases to trimming and J lost 2 bases; unmatched junction nucleotides: 5. Germline V gene sequence: CDR1 SGDLS, CDR2 YYNGEE. The CDR3 has 15 amino acids. CDR3 bases: TGTGCCAGCAGCACAGCGGGAGCGGCCTACAATGAGCAGTTCTTC. This sequence encodes CASSTAGAAYNEQFF.

The V call is TRBV5-1, the J call TRBJ2-1, with 9 bases lining up with TRBD2. Trimming at V came to 4 bases and at J to 2 bases, leaving 7 bases not matched to a gene. The CDR3 length is 16 residues. Per germline, CDR1 SGHRS and CDR2 YFSETQ. The CDR3 loop is CASSTEREATYNEQFF. CDR3 nucleotide sequence: TGCGCCAGCAGCACGGAGCGGGAGGCCACCTACAATGAGCAGTTCTTC.

The rearrangement links TRBV10-2 to TRBJ1-1, with D possibly matching TRBD1 (5 bases). There are 15 residues in the CDR3. CDR1 is WSHSY and CDR2 is SAAADI in the germline V gene. V was shortened by 3 bases and J by 0 bases, with 11 bases between the two germline ends. DNA for the CDR3: TGCGCCAGCAGTGAATTTGGGGGGATGAACACTGAAGCTTTCTTT. Its protein product is CASSEFGGMNTEAFF.

This clone was detected only a few times. CDR3 sequence reads: CAISEREETYEQYF. CDR3 nucleotides: TGTGCCATCAGTGAACGGGAGGAGACCTACGAGCAGTACTTC. The rearrangement uses TRBV10-3 and TRBJ2-7; TRBD2 aligns across 7 bases. The CDR3 loop spans 14 amino acids. Germline CDR1 is ENHRY and CDR2 is SYGVKD. The V segment lost 3 bases and the J segment 2 bases; nucleotides outside the gene matches: 4.

This clone has just a few counts. Other nucleotide sequences from this sample produce the same CDR3. The V gene is TRBV5-1, the J gene TRBJ2-2; 9 nucleotides align to TRBD2. CDR3 length: 15 amino acids. V lost 0 bases and J lost 4; bases outside the gene matches: 1. Germline CDR1 is SGHRS and CDR2 is YFSETQ. CDR3 bases: TGCGCCAGCAGCTTGGTAGCGGGAGTCACCGGGGAGCTGTTTTTT. Encoded protein: CASSLVAGVTGELFF.

This clone has a handful of counts. The chain recombines TRBV30 with TRBJ1-4; no definite D call. CDR1 and CDR2 from the germline V gene are GTSNPN and SVGIG (reference sequence). The germline V and J ends were trimmed by 2 bases and 0 bases, with 10 bases remaining between them. The CDR3 is made up of 15 amino acids. The CDR3 DNA reads as TGTGCCTGGAGTTATGGGCCTACAACTAATGAAAAACTGTTTTTT. Residues: CAWSYGPTTNEKLFF.

The chain links TRBV18 to TRBJ2-1; D is unclear. This CDR3 has 12 residues. In germline, CDR1 is KGHSH, CDR2 LQKENI. V lost 8 bases and J 9 bases, leaving 14 bases between the germline ends. The CDR3 DNA reads TGTGCCAGCCACACGATAGCTTCTGAGCAGTTCTTC. It yields the protein CASHTIASEQFF.

V is TRBV18 and J is TRBJ1-1; D is undetermined. V was trimmed by 3 bases and J by 3 bases, leaving 14 bases between them. Germline loops: CDR1 KGHSH, CDR2 LQKENI. This CDR3 has 15 residues. The CDR3 protein is CASSPNPWSDTEAFF. CDR3 coding DNA: TGTGCCAGCTCACCCAACCCGTGGTCGGACACTGAAGCTTTCTTT.

This clone has just a few counts. At one of its ends the junction is not consistent with the germline gene, which may arise from a read error. The chain carries TRBV7-2 and TRBJ2-1, with 14 bases fitting TRBD2. The CDR3 has 12 amino acids. Germline lookup yields CDR1 SGHTA and CDR2 FQGNSA. The DNA of the CDR3 is TGTGCCAGCAGCCCGGGACTAGCGGGAGACGTCTTC. Translation gives CASSPGLAGDVF.

This clone occurred a few times. The rearrangement links TRBV5-1 to TRBJ2-1; 14 bases line up with TRBD2. The CDR3 is made up of 14 amino acids. CDR1 SGHRS and CDR2 YFSETQ come from the germline V gene. V lost 6 bases and J lost 7; bases outside the gene matches: 3. The CDR3 region has the DNA TGCGCCAGCAACGGACTAGCGGGAGGAAATGAGCAGTTCTTC. As protein: CASNGLAGGNEQFF.

The V and J genes are TRBV23-1 and TRBJ1-5; D ambiguous. TRBV23-1 is known as an ORF, though its function is uncertain. The V end was cut by 4 bases, the J end by 6 bases, with 22 bases between. The CDR3 covers 17 residues. CDR3 sequence: CASSLGYGWLEGQPQHF. The CDR3, as DNA: TGCGCCAGCAGTCTCGGGTATGGATGGTTAGAGGGTCAGCCCCAGCATTTT.